These 20 T cell receptor beta chains share one sample of origin, sequenced in a study of T cells in Graves' hyperthyroidism and ophthalmopathy. Amplified regions were TCR beta CDR3 sequences from RNA transcripts. In the first-round RT-PCR of the TCR CDR3, the HTBI primer set was used. Using its own MiXCR run on the multiplex PCR reads, TCRdb lists one record per CDR3 protein. Seen here are about 600,000 distinct CDR3 sequences, 12% to 15% observed once, and the top ten hold roughly 6.9%. Input material: blood. These receptors all stem from a young woman with Graves' ophthalmopathy.

This clonotype was seen ten or more times. The J gene is TRBJ2-5, the V gene TRBV20-1, with TRBD1 matching 8 bases. This CDR3 region has 17 residues. The ends lost 5 bases at V and 0 bases at J; junction bases unmatched: 14. Germline-derived CDR1 and CDR2 are DFQATT and SNEGSKA (reference sequence). The CDR3 DNA reads TGCAGTGCTGATCGGTCCAGGGGGCGCCTGTACCAAGAGACCCAGTACTTC. Protein sequence: CSADRSRGRLYQETQYF.

This clonotype has ten or more counts. The rearrangement joins TRBV7-2 to TRBJ2-3, with 14 bases identical to TRBD2. The V gene end was trimmed by 7 bases and the J gene end by 0 bases; junction bases not matched to a gene: 12. The CDR3 covers 19 residues. Germline V lookup: CDR1 SGHTA, CDR2 FQGNSA. The CDR3 DNA sequence: TGTGCCAGCAAAGGACTAGCGGGAGGAAAACACTCTAGCACAGATACGCAGTATTTT. As protein: CASKGLAGGKHSSTDTQYF.

V is TRBV18 and J is TRBJ1-3; no firm D call. Germline V gives CDR1 KGHSH, CDR2 LQKENI. V lost 2 bases and J lost 2, with 13 bases in between. The length of the CDR3 is 16 residues. CDR3 in DNA: TGTGCCAGCTCACCAAGAGGCAGGAGCACTGGAAACACCATATATTTT. It encodes CASSPRGRSTGNTIYF.

V usage is TRBV28 and J usage is TRBJ1-6, with 9 bases aligning to TRBD1. The V gene's germline CDR1 is MDHEN and CDR2 SYDVKM. With 7 bases clipped from V and 10 bases from J, the junction kept 14 bases outside the gene matches. The CDR3 sequence is 16 residues long. The chain's CDR3 is CASTLGAQGARSPLHF. The CDR3 nucleotides are TGTGCCAGCACCCTCGGGGCACAGGGGGCGAGGTCACCCCTCCACTTT.

J is TRBJ2-7 and V is TRBV4-2; unclear D gene. V was pared by 3 bases and J by 1 base, with 13 bases between. This CDR3 spans 15 amino acids. The germline CDR1 and CDR2 sequences are LGHNA and YNFKEQ. The CDR3 region is CASSQGNTASYEQYF. The CDR3 DNA reads as TGTGCCAGCAGCCAGGGGAACACGGCTTCCTACGAGCAGTACTTC.

This clonotype was counted ten times or more. The J gene is TRBJ1-5, the V gene TRBV2; a weak D match, TRBD1 (6 bases). V was shortened by 5 bases and J by 6 bases, with 17 bases between the two germline ends. The CDR3 is 15 residues long. Per germline, CDR1 SNHLY and CDR2 FYNNEI. CDR3: CASSSHAGGIQPQHF. The DNA of the CDR3 is TGTGCCAGCAGTTCCCACGCGGGGGGCATTCAGCCCCAGCATTTT.

In this sample, this clonotype turned up many times. The chain is built from TRBV6-1 and TRBJ2-7; no definite D call. With 6 bases removed from V and 2 bases from J, the gap between germline ends came to 8 bases. This CDR3 contains 12 residues. Germline V gene lookup returns CDR1 MNHNS and CDR2 SASEGT. CDR3 residues: CASRQAPYEQYF. The CDR3 region has the DNA TGTGCCAGCAGACAAGCCCCCTACGAGCAGTACTTC.

This clonotype was seen many times. The rearrangement uses TRBV11-2 and TRBJ1-5; D call uncertain. The CDR3 extends over 13 amino acids. Trimming removed 6 bases at V and 7 bases at J, with 13 bases between. From germline, CDR1 is SGHAT and CDR2 FQNNGV. The CDR3 nucleotides read TGTGCCAGCAGTCTCCGGGATGGGCAGCCCCAGCATTTT. As protein: CASSLRDGQPQHF.

This clonotype appeared many times. The CDR3 sequence is CASSRTVETYNEQFF. The CDR3 DNA reads TGTGCCAGCAGTCGGACAGTCGAAACCTACAATGAGCAGTTCTTC. The rearrangement uses TRBV5-5 and TRBJ2-1; weak D call: TRBD1 (6 bases). The ends were cut back, 5 bases at V and 2 bases at J, with 14 bases in the middle. The length of the CDR3 is 15 residues. Germline values: CDR1 SGHKS, CDR2 YYEKEE (reference sequence).

The rearrangement links TRBV11-3 to TRBJ2-3, with 10 bases aligning to TRBD2. The V and J ends lost 2 bases and 1 base, in that order; junction bases with no gene match: 6. Germline CDR1 SGHNT, CDR2 YENEEA. This CDR3 region has 17 residues. In nucleotides, the CDR3 is TGTGCCAGCAGCTTACGGAGCGGGAGGGGGGGCACAGATACGCAGTATTTT. Translation gives CASSLRSGRGGTDTQYF.

CDR3 in DNA: TGTGCCACCAGCATGGGGACAGATTCCTACGAGCAGTACTTC. This codes for CATSMGTDSYEQYF. V usage is TRBV15 and J usage is TRBJ2-7, with 7 bases matching TRBD1. Germline CDR1 LNHNV, CDR2 YYDKDF (reference sequence). The CDR3 spans 14 residues. J lost 1 base, V lost 4 bases, and 4 bases had no gene match.

The chain carries TRBV28 and TRBJ1-6; D is possibly TRBD1 (6 bases). V was pared by 4 bases and J by 4 bases, with 17 bases between. There are 17 residues in the CDR3. Germline values: CDR1 MDHEN, CDR2 SYDVKM. In DNA form, the CDR3 reads TGTGCCAGCAGTTCTTTCCCGTCAGGGGCGTATAATTCACCCCTCCACTTT. Its translation: CASSSFPSGAYNSPLHF.

The sample holds a few counts of this clonotype. The CDR3 region is CSVVSAGGNTGELFF. The CDR3 coding sequence is TGCAGCGTTGTAAGCGCGGGGGGGAACACCGGGGAGCTGTTTTTT. The rearrangement links TRBV29-1 to TRBJ2-2, with 8 bases matching TRBD2. With 4 bases clipped from V and 1 base from J, the junction kept 5 bases outside the gene matches. Germline assignment: CDR1 SQVTM and CDR2 ANQGSEA. This CDR3 has 15 amino acids.

This clonotype was observed many times. The chain couples TRBV4-2 to TRBJ2-3, with D maybe TRBD2 (5 bases). The CDR3 has 15 residues. V lost 0 bases, J lost 0 bases, and 7 bases lay in between. Looked up from germline, CDR1 is LGHNA and CDR2 is YNFKEQ. The CDR3 spells CASSQELGSTDTQYF. The CDR3 DNA follows: TGTGCCAGCAGCCAAGAACTAGGGAGCACAGATACGCAGTATTTT.

This sequence joins TRBV3-1 and TRBJ1-6, with D unclear. The CDR3 is made up of 18 amino acids. The germline CDR1 and CDR2 sequences are LGHDT and YNNKEL (reference sequence). V was shortened by 0 bases and J by 5 bases, with 17 bases between the two germline ends. The CDR3 sequence: CASSQEGTYRTNNSPLHF. Written as DNA, the CDR3 is TGTGCCAGCAGCCAAGAAGGAACTTACCGGACTAATAATTCACCCCTCCACTTT.

The table lists this clonotype with many counts. The genes are TRBV7-2 and TRBJ2-6; D not certain. This CDR3 comprises 14 residues. The ends were cut back, 2 bases at V and 1 base at J, with 3 bases in the middle. Germline V CDR1 and CDR2: SGHTA, FQGNSA. The CDR3 region is CASSLYSGANVLTF. The CDR3 bases are TGTGCCAGCAGCTTATATTCTGGGGCCAACGTCCTGACTTTC.

This clonotype was detected a few times. The rearrangement joins TRBV15 to TRBJ2-5; tentative D call: TRBD1 (6 bases). The CDR3 has 15 residues. Trimming left V 3 bases short and J 4 bases short, with 15 bases between. CDR1 and CDR2 (germline): LNHNV, YYDKDF (reference sequence). This chain's CDR3 is CATSSAPTGSETQYF. The CDR3 coding sequence is TGTGCCACCAGCAGTGCCCCCACAGGGTCAGAGACCCAGTACTTC.

A few counts support this clonotype. This chain joins TRBV20-1 and TRBJ2-1; possibly TRBD2 for D (6 bases). The germline gives CDR1 DFQATT, CDR2 SNEGSKA (reference sequence). The CDR3 loop spans 14 amino acids. V gave up 3 bases and J gave up 0 bases, with 9 bases separating them. CDR3 sequence reads: CSASVGSSYNEQFF. CDR3 DNA sequence: TGCAGTGCTAGTGTCGGGAGCTCCTACAATGAGCAGTTCTTC.

This clonotype was seen at least ten times. The chain uses TRBV12-3 or TRBV12-4 and TRBJ2-7, with D tentatively TRBD2 (5 bases). The CDR3 is made up of 16 amino acids. Deletions cut 2 bases from V and 7 bases from J, with 21 bases between. Here the CDR3 reads CASSLNGQPPRGEQYF. For the CDR3, the DNA is TGTGCCAGCAGTTTAAATGGTCAGCCTCCCCGCGGGGAGCAGTACTTC.

This clonotype was seen a few times. The chain is built from TRBV20-1 and TRBJ1-2; D uncertain. Germline lookup yields CDR1 DFQATT and CDR2 SNEGSKA (reference sequence). This CDR3 has 16 residues. Between the trimmed V and J ends, which lost 4 bases and 0 bases, there was a span of 18 bases. As DNA, the CDR3 is TGCAGTGCTATGCCCCCGGCAGAGGCAGCTAACTATGGCTACACCTTC. Its translation: CSAMPPAEAANYGYTF.